These T cell receptor beta chains were read from a single sample in a study of control samples from healthy donors and cancer patients. Some clones are missing from TCRdb's copy, which holds only in-frame ones; the method was immunoSEQ multiplex PCR. Of about 160,000 clones in the sample, roughly 94% were seen once. The sequencing input was PBMCs. The receptors were sampled from a man aged 60 to 75 with colorectal cancer. Both conserved end residues are part of each CDR3. The D gene is left open where the match is weak. Where a row states a size, it is once, few, many or the class of an expanded clone; other rows omit it.

V gene: TRBV6-5; D gene: -; J gene: TRBJ2-2; CDR3 length: 16; clone size: -; CDR3 protein: CASSSRPIADTGELFF; CDR3 DNA: TGTGCCAGCAGTTCCCGACCGATTGCGGACACCGGGGAGCTGTTTTTT
V gene: TRBV7-2; D gene: TRBD1; J gene: TRBJ2-1; CDR3 length: 13; clone size: once; CDR3 protein: CASSPSTGSEQFF; CDR3 DNA: TGTGCCAGCAGCCCATCGACAGGGAGTGAGCAGTTCTTC
V gene: TRBV18; D gene: -; J gene: TRBJ2-7; CDR3 length: 14; clone size: few; CDR3 protein: CASSPPSAIREQYF; CDR3 DNA: TGTGCCAGCTCACCACCGTCCGCTATAAGGGAGCAGTACTTC
V gene: TRBV29-1; D gene: -; J gene: TRBJ2-7; CDR3 length: 14; clone size: -; CDR3 protein: CSVVKGSDFYEQYF; CDR3 DNA: TGCAGCGTTGTAAAAGGGAGCGACTTCTACGAGCAGTACTTC
V gene: TRBV7-2; D gene: -; J gene: TRBJ2-3; CDR3 length: 14; clone size: -; CDR3 protein: CASSLARAADTQYF; CDR3 DNA: TGTGCCAGCAGCTTAGCCAGGGCGGCAGATACGCAGTATTTT
V gene: TRBV6-5; D gene: -; J gene: TRBJ2-7; CDR3 length: 14; clone size: -; CDR3 protein: CASSLSDRTYEQYF; CDR3 DNA: TGTGCCAGCAGTCTCAGTGACAGGACCTACGAGCAGTACTTC
V gene: TRBV6-5; D gene: TRBD2; J gene: TRBJ2-1; CDR3 length: 14; clone size: -; CDR3 protein: CASSYSAGDNEQFF; CDR3 DNA: TGTGCCAGCAGTTACTCGGCGGGGGACAATGAGCAGTTCTTC
V gene: TRBV24-1; D gene: -; J gene: TRBJ2-7; CDR3 length: 14; clone size: few; CDR3 protein: CATSDRGRPYEQYF; CDR3 DNA: TGTGCCACCAGTGATCGGGGGCGTCCCTACGAGCAGTACTTC
V gene: TRBV4-2; D gene: -; J gene: TRBJ1-4; CDR3 length: 16; clone size: -; CDR3 protein: CASSQGGAGVNEKLFF; CDR3 DNA: TGTGCCAGCAGCCAAGGCGGGGCAGGGGTGAATGAAAAACTGTTTTTT
V gene: TRBV10-3; D gene: -; J gene: TRBJ1-2; CDR3 length: 14; clone size: -; CDR3 protein: CAISPPQGNYGYTF; CDR3 DNA: TGTGCCATCAGTCCTCCTCAGGGGAACTATGGCTACACCTTC
V gene: TRBV10-2; D gene: -; J gene: TRBJ1-1; CDR3 length: 12; clone size: -; CDR3 protein: CASRGHDTEAFF; CDR3 DNA: TGCGCCAGCAGGGGACACGACACTGAAGCTTTCTTT
V gene: TRBV11-2; D gene: -; J gene: TRBJ2-6; CDR3 length: 16; clone size: -; CDR3 protein: CASSWGTGSGANVLTF; CDR3 DNA: TGTGCCAGCAGCTGGGGTACAGGGTCAGGGGCCAACGTCCTGACTTTC
V gene: TRBV4-3; D gene: -; J gene: TRBJ1-4; CDR3 length: 15; clone size: -; CDR3 protein: CASSQLDGIGEKLFF; CDR3 DNA: TGCGCCAGCAGCCAGCTTGACGGAATTGGTGAAAAACTGTTTTTT
V gene: TRBV6-6; D gene: TRBD1; J gene: TRBJ1-2; CDR3 length: 15; clone size: -; CDR3 protein: CASRFVQGAAWSYTF; CDR3 DNA: TGTGCCAGCAGATTCGTACAGGGGGCGGCTTGGAGCTACACCTTC
V gene: TRBV5-1; D gene: -; J gene: TRBJ1-2; CDR3 length: 12; clone size: -; CDR3 protein: CASSSGPNGYTF; CDR3 DNA: TGCGCCAGCAGCTCCGGACCGAATGGCTACACCTTC
V gene: TRBV5-6; D gene: TRBD1; J gene: TRBJ1-3; CDR3 length: 16; clone size: -; CDR3 protein: CASSSRDRWRGNTIYF; CDR3 DNA: TGTGCCAGCAGCTCCCGGGACAGGTGGAGGGGAAACACCATATATTTT
V gene: TRBV11-2; D gene: -; J gene: TRBJ2-5; CDR3 length: 15; clone size: -; CDR3 protein: CASSLTGGGGETQYF; CDR3 DNA: TGTGCCAGCAGCTTAACGGGAGGGGGCGGGGAGACCCAGTACTTC
V gene: TRBV5-1; D gene: -; J gene: TRBJ2-7; CDR3 length: 17; clone size: -; CDR3 protein: CASSFSDYRDTSYEQYF; CDR3 DNA: TGCGCCAGCAGCTTTTCCGATTACCGGGACACCTCCTACGAGCAGTACTTC
V gene: TRBV10-3; D gene: TRBD2; J gene: TRBJ2-7; CDR3 length: 13; clone size: -; CDR3 protein: CAIRAGASYEQYF; CDR3 DNA: TGTGCCATCAGAGCGGGGGCCTCCTACGAGCAGTACTTC
V gene: TRBV5-6; D gene: -; J gene: TRBJ2-7; CDR3 length: 14; clone size: -; CDR3 protein: CASSLEQASYEQYF; CDR3 DNA: TGTGCCAGCAGCTTGGAACAGGCCTCCTACGAGCAGTACTTC
V gene: TRBV7-9; D gene: -; J gene: TRBJ1-3; CDR3 length: 14; clone size: -; CDR3 protein: CASSFETEYNTIYF; CDR3 DNA: TGTGCCAGCAGCTTCGAGACAGAGTATAACACCATATATTTT
V gene: TRBV15; D gene: -; J gene: TRBJ1-3; CDR3 length: 14; clone size: -; CDR3 protein: CATRPVASGNTIYF; CDR3 DNA: TGTGCCACGCGACCGGTCGCGTCGGGAAACACCATATATTTT
V gene: TRBV24-1; D gene: -; J gene: TRBJ2-2; CDR3 length: 13; clone size: -; CDR3 protein: CAPRQGTTGELFF; CDR3 DNA: TGTGCCCCCCGCCAGGGAACGACCGGGGAGCTGTTTTTT
V gene: TRBV7-2; D gene: TRBD1; J gene: TRBJ1-1; CDR3 length: 14; clone size: -; CDR3 protein: CASSQQGTGSEAFF; CDR3 DNA: TGTGCCAGCAGCCAACAAGGGACAGGGAGTGAAGCTTTCTTT
V gene: TRBV11-2; D gene: -; J gene: TRBJ1-6; CDR3 length: 12; clone size: once; CDR3 protein: CASSRPNSPLHF; CDR3 DNA: TGTGCCAGCAGCCGTCCTAATTCACCCCTCCACTTT
V gene: TRBV30; D gene: -; J gene: TRBJ1-5; CDR3 length: 14; clone size: -; CDR3 protein: CAWSNRAGDQPQHF; CDR3 DNA: TGTGCCTGGAGTAACAGGGCGGGGGATCAGCCCCAGCATTTT
V gene: TRBV12-5; D gene: TRBD1; J gene: TRBJ1-1; CDR3 length: 16; clone size: -; CDR3 protein: CASGLGQGARNTEAFF; CDR3 DNA: TGTGCTAGTGGTTTGGGACAGGGGGCGAGGAACACTGAAGCTTTCTTT
V gene: TRBV29-1; D gene: -; J gene: TRBJ1-1; CDR3 length: 13; clone size: -; CDR3 protein: CSVAMTGNTEAFF; CDR3 DNA: TGCAGCGTCGCGATGACAGGGAACACTGAAGCTTTCTTT
V gene: TRBV7-8; D gene: TRBD1; J gene: TRBJ1-4; CDR3 length: 15; clone size: once; CDR3 protein: CASSSWTGEDEKLFF; CDR3 DNA: TGTGCCAGCAGCTCGTGGACAGGGGAGGATGAAAAACTGTTTTTT
V gene: TRBV3-1/TRBV3-2; D gene: TRBD1; J gene: TRBJ2-5; CDR3 length: 14; clone size: -; CDR3 protein: CASSLRNRGETQYF; CDR3 DNA: TGTGCCAGCAGCTTGAGAAACAGGGGAGAGACCCAGTACTTC
V gene: TRBV14; D gene: -; J gene: TRBJ1-1; CDR3 length: 13; clone size: -; CDR3 protein: CASSQDYVTEAFF; CDR3 DNA: TGTGCCAGCAGCCAAGATTATGTCACTGAAGCTTTCTTT
V gene: TRBV18; D gene: -; J gene: TRBJ2-6; CDR3 length: 16; clone size: -; CDR3 protein: CASSPRQEGGANVLTF; CDR3 DNA: TGTGCCAGCTCACCTAGACAGGAAGGTGGGGCCAACGTCCTGACTTTC
V gene: TRBV4-3; D gene: -; J gene: TRBJ1-3; CDR3 length: 17; clone size: -; CDR3 protein: CASSQEVGTSSGNTIYF; CDR3 DNA: TGCGCCAGCAGCCAAGAGGTGGGGACTAGCTCTGGAAACACCATATATTTT
V gene: TRBV24-1; D gene: -; J gene: TRBJ1-5; CDR3 length: 16; clone size: -; CDR3 protein: CATRNNRDGEWQPQHF; CDR3 DNA: TGTGCCACCAGGAATAACCGGGACGGGGAATGGCAGCCCCAGCATTTT
V gene: TRBV6-5; D gene: -; J gene: TRBJ1-2; CDR3 length: 14; clone size: -; CDR3 protein: CASSSDMGPGGYTF; CDR3 DNA: TGTGCCAGCAGTTCTGATATGGGGCCGGGAGGCTACACCTTC
V gene: TRBV12-3/TRBV12-4; D gene: -; J gene: TRBJ2-2; CDR3 length: 13; clone size: -; CDR3 protein: CASSLRVAGELFF; CDR3 DNA: TGTGCCAGCAGTTTAAGGGTTGCCGGGGAGCTGTTTTTT
V gene: TRBV27; D gene: TRBD1; J gene: TRBJ1-1; CDR3 length: 16; clone size: -; CDR3 protein: CASSLSGGQGNTEAFF; CDR3 DNA: TGTGCCAGCAGTTTATCGGGGGGACAGGGGAACACTGAAGCTTTCTTT
V gene: TRBV6-2/TRBV6-3; D gene: -; J gene: TRBJ2-7; CDR3 length: 15; clone size: -; CDR3 protein: CASSLDFTQAYEQYF; CDR3 DNA: TGTGCCAGCAGTTTAGACTTTACCCAAGCCTACGAGCAGTACTTC
V gene: TRBV1; D gene: -; J gene: TRBJ2-3; CDR3 length: 17; clone size: -; CDR3 protein: CTSSPYALAGGADTQYF; CDR3 DNA: TGCACCAGCAGCCCCTACGCACTAGCGGGGGGGGCAGATACGCAGTATTTT
V gene: TRBV12-3/TRBV12-4; D gene: -; J gene: TRBJ2-3; CDR3 length: 13; clone size: -; CDR3 protein: CASSRRVTDTQYF; CDR3 DNA: TGTGCCAGCAGCCGGAGGGTCACAGATACGCAGTATTTT
V gene: TRBV27; D gene: -; J gene: TRBJ2-6; CDR3 length: 18; clone size: -; CDR3 protein: CASSFSGGGVLGANVLTF; CDR3 DNA: TGTGCCAGCAGTTTTTCCGGGGGCGGGGTTTTAGGGGCCAACGTCCTGACTTTC
V gene: TRBV5-1; D gene: TRBD2; J gene: TRBJ2-1; CDR3 length: 15; clone size: -; CDR3 protein: CASSLAGTSYNEQFF; CDR3 DNA: TGCGCCAGCAGCTTGGCCGGGACTAGCTACAATGAGCAGTTCTTC
V gene: TRBV2; D gene: -; J gene: TRBJ2-3; CDR3 length: 15; clone size: -; CDR3 protein: CASSEGAGGTDTQYF; CDR3 DNA: TGTGCCAGCAGTGAAGGGGCAGGGGGCACAGATACGCAGTATTTT
V gene: TRBV6-5; D gene: -; J gene: TRBJ2-3; CDR3 length: 13; clone size: -; CDR3 protein: CASRLRWEDTQYF; CDR3 DNA: TGTGCCAGCAGATTACGGTGGGAAGATACGCAGTATTTT
V gene: TRBV3-1/TRBV3-2; D gene: -; J gene: TRBJ2-7; CDR3 length: 15; clone size: once; CDR3 protein: CASSRSRVEAYEQYF; CDR3 DNA: TGTGCCAGCAGCCGATCACGGGTAGAGGCGTACGAGCAGTACTTC
V gene: TRBV30; D gene: -; J gene: TRBJ1-1; CDR3 length: 15; clone size: -; CDR3 protein: CAWRGRRQANTEAFF; CDR3 DNA: TGTGCCTGGAGAGGGAGGCGGCAGGCGAACACTGAAGCTTTCTTT
V gene: TRBV1; D gene: -; J gene: TRBJ2-3; CDR3 length: 16; clone size: -; CDR3 protein: CTSSQVSYSRTDTQYF; CDR3 DNA: TGCACCAGCAGCCAAGTTAGTTACTCGCGAACAGATACGCAGTATTTT
V gene: TRBV25-1; D gene: -; J gene: TRBJ1-4; CDR3 length: 14; clone size: -; CDR3 protein: CASSGIRGGEKLFF; CDR3 DNA: TGTGCCAGCAGTGGGATACGCGGGGGAGAAAAACTGTTTTTT
V gene: TRBV7-8; D gene: TRBD2; J gene: TRBJ2-1; CDR3 length: 18; clone size: -; CDR3 protein: CASSLGASGGQTYNEQFF; CDR3 DNA: TGTGCCAGCAGCTTAGGTGCTAGCGGGGGGCAGACTTACAATGAGCAGTTCTTC
V gene: TRBV4-2; D gene: -; J gene: TRBJ2-1; CDR3 length: 14; clone size: -; CDR3 protein: CASSQDRIYNEQFF; CDR3 DNA: TGTGCCAGCAGCCAAGACAGGATCTACAATGAGCAGTTCTTC
V gene: TRBV28; D gene: TRBD1; J gene: TRBJ1-1; CDR3 length: 14; clone size: -; CDR3 protein: CASSLDRAYTEAFF; CDR3 DNA: TGTGCCAGCAGTCTGGACAGGGCGTACACTGAAGCTTTCTTT
V gene: TRBV19; D gene: -; J gene: TRBJ1-2; CDR3 length: 13; clone size: few; CDR3 protein: CASNSQVNYGYTF; CDR3 DNA: TGTGCCAGTAACTCGCAGGTTAACTATGGCTACACCTTC
V gene: TRBV10-2; D gene: -; J gene: TRBJ2-1; CDR3 length: 13; clone size: -; CDR3 protein: CASRTRVGNEQFF; CDR3 DNA: TGCGCCAGCAGGACTAGAGTGGGAAATGAGCAGTTCTTC
V gene: TRBV5-6; D gene: TRBD1; J gene: TRBJ2-3; CDR3 length: 16; clone size: -; CDR3 protein: CASSHPDREFGDTQYF; CDR3 DNA: TGTGCCAGCAGCCACCCGGACAGGGAATTCGGAGATACGCAGTATTTT
V gene: TRBV6-2/TRBV6-3; D gene: -; J gene: TRBJ1-3; CDR3 length: 14; clone size: -; CDR3 protein: CASSRGLSGNTIYF; CDR3 DNA: TGTGCCAGCAGTCGGGGGCTCTCTGGAAACACCATATATTTT
V gene: TRBV11-2; D gene: -; J gene: TRBJ2-5; CDR3 length: 17; clone size: -; CDR3 protein: CASSLVGLSGPQETQYF; CDR3 DNA: TGTGCCAGCAGCTTAGTGGGGTTATCTGGGCCCCAAGAGACCCAGTACTTC
V gene: TRBV15; D gene: -; J gene: TRBJ1-3; CDR3 length: 14; clone size: -; CDR3 protein: CATSREGSGNTIYF; CDR3 DNA: TGTGCCACCAGCAGGGAGGGATCTGGAAACACCATATATTTT
V gene: TRBV24-1; D gene: -; J gene: TRBJ1-5; CDR3 length: 16; clone size: -; CDR3 protein: CATSESGTSRNQPQHF; CDR3 DNA: TGTGCCACCAGTGAGTCCGGGACATCGCGCAATCAGCCCCAGCATTTT
V gene: TRBV5-1; D gene: TRBD1; J gene: TRBJ2-3; CDR3 length: 15; clone size: -; CDR3 protein: CASSLTTGGRDTQYF; CDR3 DNA: TGCGCCAGCAGCCTGACGACAGGGGGCAGAGATACGCAGTATTTT